A selection of T cell receptor beta chains follows, all from one sample in a study of cytomegalovirus exposure and HLA in healthy donors. Here immunoSEQ multiplex PCR was the method, and the copy in TCRdb shows in-frame clones only, minus some. This repertoire shows 150,000 to 200,000 clones, nearly 80% found once; its top ten account for around 6.1%. Sequencing was carried out using PBMCs. The source of these receptors is a woman aged 25 to 39 in good health and CMV-seropositive. Both conserved end residues are part of each CDR3. Each record gives: D gene, J gene, CDR3 length, V gene, clone size, CDR3 protein, CDR3 DNA. D genes are given only for firm matches. Clone size is not always given. Where it is, it says once, few, many or a class for expanded clones.

>TRBD1|TRBJ2-7|13|TRBV5-1|-
CASRSDRVGEQYF
TGCGCCAGCAGATCTGACAGGGTCGGCGAGCAGTACTTC
>-|TRBJ1-4|14|TRBV28|once
CASGAGALNEKLFF
TGTGCCAGCGGCGCAGGGGCCCTTAATGAAAAACTGTTTTTT
>TRBD2|TRBJ2-2|14|TRBV19|-
CASSLTSGTGELFF
TGTGCCAGTAGTTTAACTAGCGGCACCGGGGAGCTGTTTTTT
>-|TRBJ1-3|17|TRBV4-3|-
CASSQEAQGFAGNTIYF
TGCGCCAGCAGCCAAGAGGCCCAGGGGTTCGCTGGAAACACCATATATTTT
>-|TRBJ2-1|15|TRBV5-1|-
CASSPRASSYNEQFF
TGCGCCAGCAGCCCCAGGGCCAGCTCCTACAATGAGCAGTTCTTC
>TRBD1|TRBJ2-7|14|TRBV28|-
CASSLSRGRDEQYF
TGTGCCAGCAGTTTGTCCAGGGGGCGGGACGAGCAGTACTTC
>TRBD2|TRBJ2-7|18|TRBV5-8|-
CASSFMAGGPIIRYEQYF
TGTGCCAGCAGCTTTATGGCGGGAGGTCCGATTATTCGCTACGAGCAGTACTTC
>-|TRBJ2-7|9|TRBV15|-
CAPGNEQYF
TGTGCCCCGGGGAACGAGCAGTACTTC
>TRBD1|TRBJ2-4|13|TRBV29-1|-
CSVAGTGIDIQYF
TGCAGCGTTGCCGGGACAGGGATAGACATTCAGTACTTC
>-|TRBJ2-2|13|TRBV5-4|-
CASSLVQTGELFF
TGTGCCAGCAGCTTGGTCCAGACCGGGGAGCTGTTTTTT
>-|TRBJ2-1|17|TRBV10-2|-
CASSDPDWGQSYNEQFF
TGCGCCAGCAGTGATCCCGATTGGGGCCAATCCTACAATGAGCAGTTCTTC
>TRBD1|TRBJ1-5|15|TRBV5-1|few
CASSWGTGPYQPQHF
TGCGCCAGCAGCTGGGGGACAGGGCCTTATCAGCCCCAGCATTTT
>TRBD2|TRBJ2-7|17|TRBV7-2|-
CASSLDASGGLSYEQYF
TGTGCCAGCAGCTTAGACGCTAGCGGGGGGCTCTCCTACGAGCAGTACTTC
>TRBD1|TRBJ1-3|18|TRBV13|few
CASSSDRERFNSGNTIYF
TGTGCCAGCAGTTCAGACAGGGAACGATTCAACTCTGGAAACACCATATATTTT
>-|TRBJ2-6|16|TRBV5-6|-
CASRDLSGSGANVLTF
TGTGCCAGCAGGGACTTAAGTGGCTCTGGGGCCAACGTCCTGACTTTC
>TRBD2|TRBJ2-5|13|TRBV25-1|few
CASTPGGSETQYF
TGTGCCAGCACCCCCGGGGGGTCAGAGACCCAGTACTTC
>-|TRBJ1-2|14|TRBV4-1|few
CASSQGVRHYGYTF
TGCGCCAGCAGCCAAGGCGTCAGGCACTATGGCTACACCTTC
>-|TRBJ1-5|14|TRBV2|-
CASSDRSSNQPQHF
TGTGCCAGCAGTGACAGATCCAGCAATCAGCCCCAGCATTTT
>-|TRBJ1-1|12|TRBV5-1|-
CASRGGGAEAFF
TGCGCCAGCAGAGGAGGGGGGGCTGAAGCTTTCTTT
>-|TRBJ1-2|16|TRBV15|-
CATSGRNGEGIYGYTF
TGTGCCACCAGCGGGAGAAACGGTGAGGGAATTTATGGCTACACCTTC
>TRBD1|TRBJ2-7|15|TRBV11-2|-
CASSSQQGRSAEQYF
TGTGCCAGCAGCAGCCAACAGGGGCGGTCAGCCGAGCAGTACTTC
>TRBD2|TRBJ2-6|17|TRBV7-9|-
CASNLAGRLSGANVLTF
TGTGCCAGCAACCTAGCGGGGAGACTCTCTGGGGCCAACGTCCTGACTTTC
>TRBD1|TRBJ1-2|14|TRBV19|-
CASSTRQGRYGYTF
TGTGCCAGTAGTACAAGACAGGGTCGGTATGGCTACACCTTC
>-|TRBJ1-2|12|TRBV4-2|once
CASSQEREGYTF
TGTGCCAGCAGCCAAGAGAGGGAGGGCTACACCTTC
>-|TRBJ2-7|15|TRBV5-1|-
CASSLGDQGYHEQYF
TGCGCCAGCAGCTTGGGGGACCAGGGGTACCACGAGCAGTACTTC
>-|TRBJ2-1|13|TRBV6-5|-
CASSGTLNNEQFF
TGTGCCAGCAGTGGGACACTGAACAATGAGCAGTTCTTC
>-|TRBJ2-3|14|TRBV15|-
CATSSRQGTDTQYF
TGTGCCACCAGCAGTCGCCAGGGCACAGATACGCAGTATTTT
>TRBD1|TRBJ1-2|14|TRBV9|few
CASSPRGTGYGYTF
TGTGCCAGCAGCCCCCGTGGGACAGGCTATGGCTACACCTTC
>TRBD2|TRBJ2-3|15|TRBV7-9|-
CASPGKRGGTDTQYF
TGTGCCAGCCCTGGCAAGCGGGGGGGCACAGATACGCAGTATTTT
>TRBD1|TRBJ2-1|13|TRBV19|-
CASRQGTGNEQFF
TGTGCCAGCAGACAGGGGACAGGCAATGAGCAGTTCTTC
>-|TRBJ1-4|16|TRBV9|-
CASSAGQMATNEKLFF
TGTGCCAGCAGCGCCGGACAGATGGCAACTAATGAAAAACTGTTTTTT
>-|TRBJ1-2|15|TRBV19|-
CASSGGGALNYGYTF
TGTGCCAGTAGTGGGGGGGGAGCCCTTAACTATGGCTACACCTTC
>-|TRBJ2-7|14|TRBV28|-
CASSLRQVGYEQYF
TGTGCCAGCAGTTTAAGGCAGGTGGGTTACGAGCAGTACTTC
>TRBD1|TRBJ2-7|15|TRBV5-1|-
CASSPTGVVSYEQYF
TGCGCCAGCAGTCCCACAGGGGTAGTATCCTACGAGCAGTACTTC
>-|TRBJ2-7|14|TRBV9|-
CASSVTDRLYEQYF
TGTGCCAGCAGCGTAACAGACAGGCTGTACGAGCAGTACTTC
>-|TRBJ1-1|12|TRBV6-5|few
CASSYGGTEAFF
TGTGCCAGCAGTTACGGGGGGACTGAAGCTTTCTTT
>-|TRBJ2-2|16|TRBV4-1|-
CASSQDLGGPAGELFF
TGCGCCAGCAGCCAAGATCTCGGGGGGCCGGCCGGGGAGCTGTTTTTT
>TRBD1|TRBJ2-2|13|TRBV6-5|-
CASRWTGTGELFF
TGTGCCAGCAGGTGGACAGGGACCGGGGAGCTGTTTTTT
>TRBD2|TRBJ2-1|18|TRBV18|-
CASSTLAGGSSSYNEQFF
TGTGCCAGCTCTACACTAGCGGGAGGATCTTCGTCCTACAATGAGCAGTTCTTC
>TRBD2|TRBJ2-7|14|TRBV6-5|-
CASRPLAGGYEQYF
TGTGCCAGCAGGCCCCTAGCGGGGGGCTACGAGCAGTACTTC
>TRBD1|TRBJ1-3|17|TRBV9|-
CASSAQTGAISGNTIYF
TGTGCCAGCAGCGCCCAGACAGGGGCCATCTCTGGAAACACCATATATTTT
>-|TRBJ1-2|14|TRBV11-2|few
CASSLGRGYYGYTF
TGTGCCAGCAGCTTAGGTCGGGGTTACTATGGCTACACCTTC
>-|TRBJ2-3|13|TRBV5-4|-
CASSLKGADTQYF
TGTGCCAGCAGCTTGAAAGGGGCAGATACGCAGTATTTT
>TRBD1|TRBJ2-7|19|TRBV10-2|-
CASSPVGGQASLTEYEQYF
TGCGCCAGCAGCCCGGTCGGGGGACAGGCATCTCTCACCGAATACGAGCAGTACTTC